These 32 T cell receptor beta chains share one sample of origin, sequenced in a study of brain T cells in children with intractable seizures. Sequencing used immunoSEQ multiplex PCR; TCRdb keeps in-frame clones, though not all of them. Altogether about 350,000 clones are present, over 90% being singletons, with the ten largest covering roughly 6%. As for time point: blood from clinic visit 5 months post-surgery; TSC patient then seizure free. The sequencing here drew on peripheral blood, taken less than 6 months after surgery. Receptor source: a boy under two years old with tuberous sclerosis and intractable seizures.

The gene calls are TRBV19 and TRBJ1-2, with D possibly matching TRBD1 (6 bases). CDR3 length: 14 amino acids. The germline gives CDR1 LNHDA, CDR2 SQIVND (reference sequence). Trimming removed 2 bases from V and 13 bases from J, with 20 bases in between. CDR3 coding DNA: TGTGCCAGTAGTATATTCTCGGGACATGTCGGTGGCACCTTC. Translation: CASSIFSGHVGGTF.

CDR3: CATRTGGFYGYTF. Written as DNA, the CDR3 is TGTGCCACACGGACAGGGGGATTCTATGGCTACACCTTC. The chain employs TRBV28 and TRBJ1-2; TRBD1 matches at 10 bases. The germline CDR1 and CDR2 sequences are MDHEN and SYDVKM. The J segment lost 4 bases and the V segment lost 10 bases, leaving 6 bases of the junction unmatched. The length of the CDR3 is 13 residues.

The sample holds one count of this clone. This rearrangement joins TRBV3-1 (or the pseudogene TRBV3-2) to TRBJ2-1, with 12 bases lining up with TRBD2. Germline V gene data show CDR1 as LGHDT and CDR2 as YNNKEL (reference sequence). V lost 0 bases, J lost 4 bases, and 13 bases stayed unmatched. The CDR3 consists of 20 residues. The CDR3, as DNA: TGTGCCAGCAGCCAAGAGCGGCGGCTAGCGGGAGGGAAAAATTACAATGAGCAGTTCTTC. It is translated as CASSQERRLAGGKNYNEQFF.

The rearrangement links TRBV6-5 to TRBJ2-3, with TRBD1 matching 10 bases. Unmatched junction bases numbered 6, after V lost 8 bases and J lost 4 bases. This CDR3 contains 14 residues. Germline V gene data show CDR1 as MNHEY and CDR2 as SVGAGI. The CDR3 DNA is TGTGCCAGCGCCCCGGGACAGGGGTCAGATACGCAGTATTTT. Protein: CASAPGQGSDTQYF.

This chain joins TRBV27 and TRBJ2-1, with D tentatively TRBD1 or TRBD2 (5 bases each). The V end was cut by 4 bases, the J end by 0 bases, with 7 bases between. Per the germline V gene, CDR1 is MNHEY and CDR2 is SMNVEV (reference sequence). The CDR3 sequence is 14 residues long. CDR3 region: CASSWDLSYNEQFF. The CDR3 DNA is TGTGCCAGCAGTTGGGACCTCTCCTACAATGAGCAGTTCTTC.

The chain couples TRBV30 to TRBJ1-2; possibly TRBD1 for D (6 bases). The ends were cut back, 4 bases at V and 6 bases at J, with 12 bases in the middle. Germline values: CDR1 GTSNPN, CDR2 SVGIG (reference sequence). The CDR3 has 12 residues. The CDR3 coding sequence is TGTGCCTGGAATCCGGGGGGGCATGGCTACACCTTC. This encodes CAWNPGGHGYTF.

This rearrangement joins TRBV15 to TRBJ2-6; TRBD1 aligns across 8 bases. The germline gives CDR1 LNHNV, CDR2 YYDKDF (reference sequence). The CDR3 runs 18 residues. The V gene end was trimmed by 0 bases and the J gene end by 4 bases; junction bases not matched to a gene: 8. CDR3 coding DNA: TGTGCCACCAGCAGAGATGGACAGGGTTCCTCAGGGGCCAACGTCCTGACTTTC. Translated: CATSRDGQGSSGANVLTF.

This chain connects TRBV19 to TRBJ1-1; D gene uncertain. Germline CDR1 reads LNHDA; CDR2 reads SQIVND (reference sequence). The CDR3 has 11 residues. Trimming took off 4 bases at V and 8 bases at J, with 8 bases between the two ends. Here the CDR3 reads CASSTGAEAFF. CDR3 DNA: TGTGCCAGTAGTACTGGAGCCGAAGCTTTCTTT.

The gene calls are TRBV21-1 and TRBJ2-7; the D call of TRBD2 is as the table states it, not checked on the DNA. TRBV21-1 corresponds to a pseudogene. This CDR3 has 14 amino acids. Here the CDR3 DNA reads TGTGCCAGCAGTGGGAGCGGGAGCTCCTACGAGCAGTACTTC. Translated: CASSGSGSSYEQYF.

This chain uses TRBV27 with TRBJ2-7; possible D gene TRBD1, 6 bases. Trimming pared 4 bases from V and 4 bases from J, leaving 14 bases between. Germline CDR1 and CDR2: MNHEY and SMNVEV (reference sequence). The CDR3 has 14 residues. CDR3 DNA sequence: TGTGCCAGCAGTTCCAGGGGAAAGGTGTACGAGCAGTACTTC. It is translated as CASSSRGKVYEQYF.

The chain has TRBV11-3 and TRBJ2-7, with D maybe TRBD1 (5 bases). This CDR3 is 14 amino acids long. Germline loops: CDR1 SGHNT, CDR2 YENEEA. V shed 5 bases and J shed 0 bases, with 11 bases lying between them. CDR3 in amino acids: CASSLRQTSYEQYF. CDR3 coding DNA: TGTGCCAGCAGCCTAAGACAGACCTCCTACGAGCAGTACTTC.

The V call is TRBV13, the J call TRBJ1-6; TRBD1 might be the D (5 bases). The CDR3 has 13 residues. Germline V gene lookup returns CDR1 PRHDT and CDR2 FYEKMQ (reference sequence). V lost 5 bases, J lost 7 bases, and 9 bases lay in between. This CDR3 reads CASSRDLNSPLHF. As DNA, the CDR3 is TGTGCCAGCAGCCGGGACCTAAATTCACCCCTCCACTTT.

The CDR3 nucleotides read TGTGCCAGCAGCTTGGCGTCCACGGCGAAACTGTTTTTT. Protein sequence: CASSLASTAKLFF. The chain has TRBV5-4 and TRBJ1-4, with D hard to call. CDR1 is SGHNT and CDR2 is YYREEE in the germline V gene (reference sequence). The CDR3 totals 13 residues. Trimming took 0 bases from V and 11 from J, leaving 11 bases between them.

This clone has more than one count but fewer than ten. The rearrangement uses TRBV6-5 and TRBJ1-5; unclear D gene. Germline V gives CDR1 MNHEY, CDR2 SVGAGI. The length of the CDR3 is 14 residues. V was cut by 2 bases and J by 0 bases, with 5 bases left in between. DNA of the CDR3: TGTGCCAGCAGTTACCGGTATAGCAATCAGCCCCAGCATTTT. It yields the protein CASSYRYSNQPQHF.

V and J are TRBV30 and TRBJ2-7, with 10 bases fitting TRBD1. Unmatched junction bases numbered 12, after V lost 4 bases and J lost 6 bases. Germline V gene data show CDR1 as GTSNPN and CDR2 as SVGIG (reference sequence). The CDR3 consists of 15 residues. For the CDR3, the DNA is TGTGCCTGGACCATGAGGGGGACAGGGGAGTTCGAGCAGTACTTC. It encodes CAWTMRGTGEFEQYF. Supplemented by reference TRBV30 and TRBJ2-7, the full variable domain reads SQTIHQWPATLVQPVGSPLSLECTVEGTSNPNLYWYRQAAGRGLQLLFYSVGIGQISSEVPQNLSASRPQDRQFILSSKKLLLSDSGFYLCAWTMRGTGEFEQYFGPGTRLTVT.

This chain uses TRBV3-1 (or the pseudogene TRBV3-2) with TRBJ2-5, with TRBD2 as a possible D gene (6 bases). Per germline, CDR1 LGHDT and CDR2 YNNKEL (reference sequence). The germline V and J ends were trimmed by 4 bases and 5 bases, with 20 bases remaining between them. This CDR3 has 16 residues. The CDR3 reads CASSPRALLARETQYF. CDR3 nucleotides: TGTGCCAGCAGCCCCCGGGCCTTACTAGCTCGGGAGACCCAGTACTTC.

The chain links TRBV6-5 to TRBJ1-2, with TRBD1 matching over 9 bases. The CDR3 extends over 15 amino acids. Germline CDR1 reads MNHEY; CDR2 reads SVGAGI. V lost 4 bases and J lost 4; bases outside the gene matches: 7. CDR3 sequence (DNA): TGTGCCAGCAGTTCGAGACAGGGGGGGGCCTATGGCTACACCTTC. Protein sequence: CASSSRQGGAYGYTF.

The chain carries TRBV7-5 and TRBJ2-3; TRBD2 was called by the table and not checked on the DNA. TRBV7-5 is classified as a pseudogene. This CDR3 contains 17 residues. The DNA of the CDR3 is TGTGCCAGAAGCTTAGCCGGAGGCCCGAGTAGCACAGATACGCAGTATTTT. Amino acids: CARSLAGGPSSTDTQYF.

This clone came up once. The chain recombines TRBV6-1 with TRBJ2-2; D gene ambiguous. Germline-derived CDR1 and CDR2 are MNHNS and SASEGT. The CDR3 has 14 residues. Trimming took off 0 bases at V and 5 bases at J, with 7 bases between the two ends. CDR3 nucleotides: TGTGCCAGCAGTGAAGCGCGCGAGACCGGGGAGCTGTTTTTT. It codes for CASSEARETGELFF.

This chain links TRBV6-4 with TRBJ2-7; 9 positions match TRBD1. CDR3 length: 14 amino acids. CDR1 is MRHNA and CDR2 is SNTAGT in the germline V gene. J gave up 5 bases and V 7 bases, and 9 bases lay outside the gene matches. The CDR3: CASTIGTGTHEQYF. The CDR3 DNA is TGTGCCAGCACCATCGGGACAGGGACCCACGAGCAGTACTTC.

The chain links TRBV30 to TRBJ1-1; the D is unclear. The CDR3 sequence is 12 residues long. Trimming took off 7 bases at V and 4 bases at J, with 13 bases between the two ends. Germline V CDR1 and CDR2: GTSNPN, SVGIG (reference sequence). The CDR3 DNA reads as TGTGCCTCTGTCTTGTATGGCACTGAAGCTTTCTTT. It specifies CASVLYGTEAFF.

This sequence joins TRBV3-1 (or the pseudogene TRBV3-2) and TRBJ2-2; D unclear. CDR1 is LGHDT and CDR2 is YNNKEL in the germline V gene (reference sequence). Trimming stripped 3 bases from V and 4 bases from J, with 15 bases between. The CDR3 spans 16 residues. The CDR3 sequence is CASSQVRAASTGELFF. CDR3 nucleotides: TGTGCCAGCAGCCAGGTCCGGGCGGCTTCCACCGGGGAGCTGTTTTTT.

The chain recombines TRBV7-9 with TRBJ1-5, with 7 bases identical to TRBD1. J was trimmed by 6 bases and V by 5 bases; bases with no gene match: 10. The CDR3 has 15 amino acids. Per germline, CDR1 SEHNR and CDR2 FQNEAQ (reference sequence). Written as DNA, the CDR3 is TGTGCCAGCAGCCCACAGGGGTTTAGCGGTCAGCCCCAGCATTTT. Translated: CASSPQGFSGQPQHF.

CDR3 bases: TGTGCCAGCAGCTTGGGGACCTTTGAAGCTTTCTTT. Protein product: CASSLGTFEAFF. The chain has TRBV5-4 and TRBJ1-1; no clear D gene. The V end was cut by 0 bases, the J end by 7 bases, with 7 bases between. CDR1 is SGHNT and CDR2 is YYREEE in the germline V gene (reference sequence). The CDR3 totals 12 residues.

This rearrangement joins TRBV27 to TRBJ2-1; maybe TRBD2 (5 bases). The germline V gene has CDR1 MNHEY and CDR2 SMNVEV (reference sequence). The CDR3 extends over 14 amino acids. Trimming removed 2 bases at V and 6 bases at J, with 11 bases between. In DNA, the CDR3 is TGTGCCAGCAGTTTAACGGGATGGGGCAATGAGCAGTTCTTC. Translated, it gives CASSLTGWGNEQFF.

The chain couples TRBV5-8 to TRBJ1-2; 9 nucleotides align to TRBD1. The CDR3 runs 16 residues. CDR1 SGHTS and CDR2 YDEGEE come from the germline V gene. V gave up 4 bases and J gave up 3 bases; unmatched junction bases: 10. The CDR3 DNA reads as TGTGCCAGCAGCCCTAGCCCGGGACAGGGCCACTATGGCTACACCTTC. Amino acids: CASSPSPGQGHYGYTF.

This chain joins TRBV24-1 and TRBJ2-2, with 10 bases identical to TRBD2. This CDR3 comprises 15 residues. Trimming at V came to 6 bases and at J to 0 bases, leaving 0 bases not matched to a gene. Looked up from germline, CDR1 is KGHDR and CDR2 is SFDVKD. The CDR3, as DNA: TGTGCCACCAGTAGCGGGGGGGCGAACACCGGGGAGCTGTTTTTT. Protein product: CATSSGGANTGELFF.

As DNA, the CDR3 is TGTGCCAGCAGTTACTCGATAGGCCCAGGGGATAAGCACGAGCAGTACTTC. It translates to CASSYSIGPGDKHEQYF. The chain uses TRBV6-7 and TRBJ2-7, with a weak D call TRBD1 (6 bases). TRBV6-7 is an ORF, and what it does is uncertain. Trimming took off 0 bases at V and 5 bases at J, with 20 bases between the two ends. The CDR3 extends over 17 amino acids.

The V and J genes are TRBV6-5 and TRBJ1-2; TRBD1 agrees at 10 bases. The CDR3 consists of 15 residues. In germline, CDR1 is MNHEY, CDR2 SVGAGI. V gave up 0 bases and J gave up 3 bases; unmatched junction bases: 1. The CDR3 DNA reads as TGTGCCAGCAGTTACTCGACAGGGGGCTACTATGGCTACACCTTC. Amino acid sequence: CASSYSTGGYYGYTF.

The chain joins TRBV29-1 to TRBJ2-1; 10 bases line up with TRBD2. V gave up 5 bases and J gave up 2 bases; unmatched junction bases: 0. Germline loops: CDR1 SQVTM, CDR2 ANQGSEA. CDR3 length: 13 amino acids. Written as DNA, the CDR3 is TGCAGCGTTCTAGCGGGGGCCTACAATGAGCAGTTCTTC. Translating gives CSVLAGAYNEQFF.

The rearrangement links TRBV13 to TRBJ2-3, with TRBD2 identical over 11 bases. Looked up from germline, CDR1 is PRHDT and CDR2 is FYEKMQ (reference sequence). The CDR3 totals 16 residues. Unmatched junction bases numbered 9, after V lost 5 bases and J lost 5 bases. CDR3 DNA: TGTGCCAGCAGCCCCCGAATAGCGGGGGGGGTAGATACGCAGTATTTT. As protein: CASSPRIAGGVDTQYF.

The V gene is TRBV28, the J gene TRBJ1-1; D is possibly TRBD1 (5 bases). The ends were cut back, 3 bases at V and 6 bases at J, with 17 bases in the middle. Germline V lookup: CDR1 MDHEN, CDR2 SYDVKM. The CDR3 covers 15 residues. The CDR3 DNA is TGTGCCAGCAGTTTTCACCAGGGAATCAGGGCTGAAGCTTTCTTT. This gives the protein CASSFHQGIRAEAFF.